What follows describes a single T cell receptor (beta chain). The antigen remains unidentified. This CDR3 comprises 16 residues. V gave up 3 bases and J gave up 1 base; unmatched junction bases: 3. Germline values: CDR1 SGHAT, CDR2 FQNNGV. The CMV serostatus of this donor was not recorded. This sample is part of a study of cytomegalovirus exposure and HLA in healthy donors. General observations from the study: A cluster of highly shared sequence variants was likely a sequencing artifact.

Primers for the PCR totalled 60 Vbeta and 13 Jbeta. Profiling relied on immunoSEQ multiplex PCR, and the TCRdb table lists in-frame clones only, not all of them. The sample has approximately 150,000 clones, approximately 72% seen once. The chain couples TRBV11-2 to TRBJ2-2; 9 bases are shared with TRBD2. The TCR originated in a human donor in good health. The sample was PBMCs. Here the CDR3 DNA reads TGTGCCAGCAGCTTCGGAGCGGGGGGGAACACCGGGGAGCTGTTTTTT. Protein: CASSFGAGGNTGELFF. Drawing the rest from reference TRBV11-2 and TRBJ2-2, the complete variable domain is EAGVAQSPRYKIIEKRQSVAFWCNPISGHATLYWYQQILGQGPKLLIQFQNNGVVDDSQLPKDRFSAERLKGVDSTLKIQPAKLEDSAVYLCASSFGAGGNTGELFFGEGSRLTVL.